This T cell receptor beta chain was sequenced in a study of identical twins. Broader study findings: High-abundance cord blood beta clonotypes had fewer insertions; memory repertoires showed none.

Using its own MiXCR run on the 5' RACE reads, TCRdb lists one record per CDR3 protein. This table holds 1.5 million to 2 million distinct CDR3 sequences, about 31% found once. To note about this clonotype: Antigen specificity is unknown.

The clonotype comes from a newborn girl in good health. The material sequenced was cord blood.

CDR3 sequence: CASSEARGTGTKHEQYF. In nucleotides, the CDR3 is TGTGCCAGCAGTGAAGCGCGGGGGACAGGGACTAAACACGAGCAGTACTTC. The gene calls are TRBV2 and TRBJ2-5, with 9 bases aligning to TRBD1. The J call may be faulty, since TRBJ2-7 better matches the DNA end. The CDR3 spans 17 residues. The germline V gene encodes CDR1 SNHLY and CDR2 FYNNEI.